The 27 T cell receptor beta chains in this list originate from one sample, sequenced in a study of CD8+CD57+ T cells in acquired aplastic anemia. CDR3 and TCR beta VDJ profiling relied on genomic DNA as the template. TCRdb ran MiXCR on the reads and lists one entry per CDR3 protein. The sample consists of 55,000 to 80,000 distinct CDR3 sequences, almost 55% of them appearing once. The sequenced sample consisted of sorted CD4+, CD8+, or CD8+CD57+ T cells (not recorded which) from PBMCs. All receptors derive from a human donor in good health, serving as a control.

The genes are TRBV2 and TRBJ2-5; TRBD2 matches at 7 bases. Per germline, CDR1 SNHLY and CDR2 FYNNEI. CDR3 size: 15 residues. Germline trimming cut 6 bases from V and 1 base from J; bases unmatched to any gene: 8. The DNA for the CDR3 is TGTGCCAGCAGCCAAGATGGGGGGGGCCAAGAGACCCAGTACTTC. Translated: CASSQDGGGQETQYF.

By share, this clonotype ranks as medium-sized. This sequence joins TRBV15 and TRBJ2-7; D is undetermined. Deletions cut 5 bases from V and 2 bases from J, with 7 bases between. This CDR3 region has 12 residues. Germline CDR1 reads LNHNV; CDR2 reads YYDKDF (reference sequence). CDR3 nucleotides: TGTGCCACCAGCTCTGGGGCCTACGAGCAGTACTTC. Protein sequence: CATSSGAYEQYF.

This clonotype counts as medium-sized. CDR3 residues: CASRRTGGASEQYF. The CDR3 DNA reads TGTGCCAGTAGACGGACAGGGGGCGCATCCGAGCAGTACTTC. The chain links TRBV19 to TRBJ2-7; 11 bases are shared with TRBD1. CDR3 length equals 14 residues. With V trimmed by 6 bases and J by 6 bases, 7 bases remained unmatched. Germline V gene sequence: CDR1 LNHDA, CDR2 SQIVND (reference sequence).

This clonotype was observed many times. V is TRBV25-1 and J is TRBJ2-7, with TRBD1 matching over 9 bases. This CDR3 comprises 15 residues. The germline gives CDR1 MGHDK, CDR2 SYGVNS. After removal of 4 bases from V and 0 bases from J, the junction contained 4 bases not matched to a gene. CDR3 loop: CASSGTDRGSYEQYF. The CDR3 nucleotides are TGTGCCAGCAGTGGGACGGACAGGGGCTCCTACGAGCAGTACTTC.

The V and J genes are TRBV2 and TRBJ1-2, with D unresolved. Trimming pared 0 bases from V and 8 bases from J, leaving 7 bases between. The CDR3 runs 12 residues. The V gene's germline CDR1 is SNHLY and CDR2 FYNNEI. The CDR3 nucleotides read TGTGCCAGCAGTGAAGCGACTAGCGGCTACACCTTC. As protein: CASSEATSGYTF.

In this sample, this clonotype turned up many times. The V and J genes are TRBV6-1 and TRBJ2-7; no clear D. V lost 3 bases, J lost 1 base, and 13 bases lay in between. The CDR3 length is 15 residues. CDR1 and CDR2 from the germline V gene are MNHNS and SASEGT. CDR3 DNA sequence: TGTGCCAGCAGTGACGCGATTGGCGGATCCTACGAGCAGTACTTC. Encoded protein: CASSDAIGGSYEQYF.

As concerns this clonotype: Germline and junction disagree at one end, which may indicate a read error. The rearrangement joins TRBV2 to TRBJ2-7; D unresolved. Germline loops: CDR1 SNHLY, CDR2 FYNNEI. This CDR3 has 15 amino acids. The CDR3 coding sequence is TGCGCCAGCAGCGACCTATCCTTACCCTTCTACGAGCAGTACTTC. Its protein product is CASSDLSLPFYEQYF.

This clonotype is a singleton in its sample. This chain's CDR3 is CSVRDSSYGYTF. CDR3 DNA: TGCAGCGTTAGGGACAGTTCATATGGCTACACCTTC. V gene TRBV29-1 combines with J gene TRBJ1-2; TRBD1 matches 7 bases. Germline assignment: CDR1 SQVTM and CDR2 ANQGSEA. The CDR3 sequence is 12 residues long. V lost 5 bases and J lost 5; bases outside the gene matches: 5.

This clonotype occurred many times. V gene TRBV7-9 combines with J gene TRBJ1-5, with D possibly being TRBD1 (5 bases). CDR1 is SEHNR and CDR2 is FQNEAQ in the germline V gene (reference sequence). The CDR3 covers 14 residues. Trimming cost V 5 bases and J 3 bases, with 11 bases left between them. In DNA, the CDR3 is TGTGCCAGCAGCCACACAGGTATCAATCAGCCCCAGCATTTT. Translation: CASSHTGINQPQHF.

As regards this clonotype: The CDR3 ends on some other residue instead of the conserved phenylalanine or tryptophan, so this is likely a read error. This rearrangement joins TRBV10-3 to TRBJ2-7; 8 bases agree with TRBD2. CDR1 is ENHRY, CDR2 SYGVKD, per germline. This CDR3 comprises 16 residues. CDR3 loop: CATSESFGGASYEQYS. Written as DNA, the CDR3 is TGTGCCACCAGTGAGTCGTTCGGGGGGGCCTCCTACGAGCAGTACTCC.

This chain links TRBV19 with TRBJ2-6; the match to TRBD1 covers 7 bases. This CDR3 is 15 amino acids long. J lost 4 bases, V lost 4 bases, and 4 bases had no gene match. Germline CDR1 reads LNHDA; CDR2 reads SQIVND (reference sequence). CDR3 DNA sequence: TGTGCCAGTAGTACAACAGGGGCCGGGGCCAACGTCCTGACTTTC. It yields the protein CASSTTGAGANVLTF.

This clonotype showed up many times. This chain's CDR3 is CASSFLQGPIELHF. DNA of the CDR3: TGTGCCAGCAGTTTCTTACAGGGCCCTATTGAACTCCACTTT. The rearrangement joins TRBV27 to TRBJ1-6; maybe TRBD1 (6 bases). V was trimmed by 3 bases and J by 16 bases, leaving 19 bases between them. CDR3 length: 14 residues. CDR1 and CDR2 from the germline V gene are MNHEY and SMNVEV (reference sequence).

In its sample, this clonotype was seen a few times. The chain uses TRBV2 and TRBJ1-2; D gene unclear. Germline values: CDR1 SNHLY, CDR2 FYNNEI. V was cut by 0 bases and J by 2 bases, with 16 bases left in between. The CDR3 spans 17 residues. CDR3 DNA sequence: TGTGCCAGCAGTGAAGCGGGCCCTGGCCTGGGAAACTATGGCTACACCTTC. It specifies CASSEAGPGLGNYGYTF. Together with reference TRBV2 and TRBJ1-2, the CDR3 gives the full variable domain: EPEVTQTPSHQVTQMGQEVILRCVPISNHLYFYWYRQILGQKVEFLVSFYNNEISEKSEIFDDQFSVERPDGSNFTLKIRSTKLEDSAMYFCASSEAGPGLGNYGYTFGSGTRLTVV.

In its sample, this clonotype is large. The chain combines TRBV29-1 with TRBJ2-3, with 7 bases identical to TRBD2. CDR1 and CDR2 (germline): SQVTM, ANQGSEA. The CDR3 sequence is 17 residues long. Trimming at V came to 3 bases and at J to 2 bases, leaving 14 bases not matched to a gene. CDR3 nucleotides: TGCAGCGTTGAGGGGCTAGCGGCTAGCGGAAACACAGATACGCAGTATTTT. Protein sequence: CSVEGLAASGNTDTQYF.

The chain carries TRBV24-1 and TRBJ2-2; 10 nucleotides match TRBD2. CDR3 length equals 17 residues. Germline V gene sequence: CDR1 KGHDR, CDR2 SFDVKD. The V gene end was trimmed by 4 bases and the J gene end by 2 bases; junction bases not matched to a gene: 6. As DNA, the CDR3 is TGTGCCACCAGTGACCCGAGGACTAGCGGAAACACCGGGGAGCTGTTTTTT. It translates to CATSDPRTSGNTGELFF.

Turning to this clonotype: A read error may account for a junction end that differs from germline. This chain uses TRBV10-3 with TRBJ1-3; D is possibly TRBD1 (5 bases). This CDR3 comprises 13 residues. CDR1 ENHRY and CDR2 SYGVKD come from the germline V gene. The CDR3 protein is CAISETKQVQIYF. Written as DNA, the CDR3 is TGCGCCATCAGCGAGACGAAACAGGTTCAAATATATTTT.

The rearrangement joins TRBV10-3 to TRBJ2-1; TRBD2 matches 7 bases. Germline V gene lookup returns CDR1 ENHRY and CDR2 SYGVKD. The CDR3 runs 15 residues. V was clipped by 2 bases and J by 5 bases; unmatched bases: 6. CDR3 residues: CAISEGRATNNEQFF. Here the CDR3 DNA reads TGTGCCATCAGTGAGGGGAGGGCCACTAACAATGAGCAGTTCTTC.

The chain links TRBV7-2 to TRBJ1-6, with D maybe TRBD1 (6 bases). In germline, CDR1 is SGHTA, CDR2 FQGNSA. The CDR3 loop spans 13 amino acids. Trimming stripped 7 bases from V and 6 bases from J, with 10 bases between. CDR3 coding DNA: TGTGCCAGCAAATTCAGGGGTAATTCACCCCTCCACTTT. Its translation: CASKFRGNSPLHF. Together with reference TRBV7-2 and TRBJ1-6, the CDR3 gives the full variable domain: GAGVSQSPSNKVTEKGKDVELRCDPISGHTALYWYRQSLGQGLEFLIYFQGNSAPDKSGLPSDRFSAERTGGSVSTLTIQRTQQEDSAVYLCASKFRGNSPLHFGNGTRLTVT.

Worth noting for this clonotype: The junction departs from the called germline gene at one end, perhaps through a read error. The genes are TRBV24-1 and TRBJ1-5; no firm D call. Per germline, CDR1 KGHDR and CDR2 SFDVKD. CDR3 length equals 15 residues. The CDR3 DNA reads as TGTGCCAGCAGTTTGGGGAGTTTTAGCAATCAGCCCCAGCATTTT. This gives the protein CASSLGSFSNQPQHF.

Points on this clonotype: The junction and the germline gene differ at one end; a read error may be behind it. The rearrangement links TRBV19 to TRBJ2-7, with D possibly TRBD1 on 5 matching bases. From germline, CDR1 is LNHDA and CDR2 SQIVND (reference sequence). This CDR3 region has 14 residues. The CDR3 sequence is CASSFTGPYAERYF. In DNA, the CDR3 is TGTGCCAGTAGCTTTACAGGACCCTATGCGGAGCGGTACTTC.

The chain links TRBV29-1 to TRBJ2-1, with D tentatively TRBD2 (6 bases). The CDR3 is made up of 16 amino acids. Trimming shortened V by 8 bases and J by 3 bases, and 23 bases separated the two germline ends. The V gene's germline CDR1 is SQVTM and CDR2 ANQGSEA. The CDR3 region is CSIRMDPEGRYNEQFF. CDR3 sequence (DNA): TGCAGCATAAGAATGGACCCGGAGGGTCGCTACAATGAGCAGTTCTTC.

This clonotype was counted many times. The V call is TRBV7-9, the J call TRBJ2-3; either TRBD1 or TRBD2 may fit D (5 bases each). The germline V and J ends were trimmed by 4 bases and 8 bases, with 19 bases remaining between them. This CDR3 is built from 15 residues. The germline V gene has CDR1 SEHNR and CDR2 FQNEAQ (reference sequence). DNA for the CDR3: TGTGCCAGCAGCTCTACGGGACCCTCGAGGGGTACGCAGTATTTT. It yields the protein CASSSTGPSRGTQYF.

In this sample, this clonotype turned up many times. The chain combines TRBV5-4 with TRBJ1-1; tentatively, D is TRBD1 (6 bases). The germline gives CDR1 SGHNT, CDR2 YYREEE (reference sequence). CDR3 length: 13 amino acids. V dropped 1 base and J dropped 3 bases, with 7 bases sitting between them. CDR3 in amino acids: CASSLRGDTEAFF. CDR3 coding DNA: TGTGCCAGCAGCTTGAGGGGGGACACTGAAGCTTTCTTT.

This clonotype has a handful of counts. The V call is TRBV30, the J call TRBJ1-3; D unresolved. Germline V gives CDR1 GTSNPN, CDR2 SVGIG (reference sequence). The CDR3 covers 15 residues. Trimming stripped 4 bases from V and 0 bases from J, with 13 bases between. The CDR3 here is CAWTSDSSSGNTIYF. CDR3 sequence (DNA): TGTGCCTGGACGTCCGACTCAAGCTCTGGAAACACCATATATTTT. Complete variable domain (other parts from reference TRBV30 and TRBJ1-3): SQTIHQWPATLVQPVGSPLSLECTVEGTSNPNLYWYRQAAGRGLQLLFYSVGIGQISSEVPQNLSASRPQDRQFILSSKKLLLSDSGFYLCAWTSDSSSGNTIYFGEGSWLTVV.

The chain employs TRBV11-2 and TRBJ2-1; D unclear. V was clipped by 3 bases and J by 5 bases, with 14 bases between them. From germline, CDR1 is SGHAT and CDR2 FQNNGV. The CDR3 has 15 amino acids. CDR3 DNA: TGTGCCAGCAGCTTCGTTTCGCTACTTAACAATGAGCAGTTCTTC. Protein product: CASSFVSLLNNEQFF.

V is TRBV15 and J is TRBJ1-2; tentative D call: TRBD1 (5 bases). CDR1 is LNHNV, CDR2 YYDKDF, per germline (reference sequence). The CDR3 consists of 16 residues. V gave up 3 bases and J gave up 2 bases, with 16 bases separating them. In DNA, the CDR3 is TGTGCCACCAGCAGCTCGACAGAGATAGGGAACTATGGCTACACCTTC. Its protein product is CATSSSTEIGNYGYTF.

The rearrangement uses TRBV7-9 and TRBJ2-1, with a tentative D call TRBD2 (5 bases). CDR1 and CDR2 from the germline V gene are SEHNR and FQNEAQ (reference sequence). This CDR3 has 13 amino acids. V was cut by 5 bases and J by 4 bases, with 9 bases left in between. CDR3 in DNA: TGTGCCAGCAGCCGCGGAGGTTACAATGAGCAGTTCTTC. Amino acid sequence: CASSRGGYNEQFF.